These 16 T cell receptor beta chains were all obtained from the same sample, sequenced in a study of T cells in Graves' hyperthyroidism and ophthalmopathy (dated by TCRdb to between 2018 and 2021). The library was obtained by multiplex PCR. Sequenced on an Illumina HiSeq 2000. Amplification of TCR beta CDR3 regions was carried out from RNA transcripts. The first round of RT-PCR for the TCR CDR3 was performed with the HTBI primer set and the Qiagen OneStep RT-PCR kit. TCRdb trimmed public reads at Q25 via fastp, called clones via MiXCR and kept in-frame beta chains. Under each unique CDR3 protein, matching rows form one entry showing the most common genes and DNA. For this sample there are over 300,000 distinct CDR3 sequences; approximately 13% appear just once. The ten largest make up roughly 35% of the sample. Source material: blood. The receptors here all came from a middle-aged woman with Graves' ophthalmopathy.

This clonotype was recorded many times. The CDR3: CASLPSGGVYNEQFF. The CDR3 DNA sequence: TGTGCCAGCCTCCCGAGCGGGGGTGTCTACAATGAGCAGTTCTTC. V and J are TRBV27 and TRBJ2-1; 8 positions match TRBD2. The CDR3 length is 15 residues. CDR1 and CDR2 from the germline V gene are MNHEY and SMNVEV (reference sequence). The V segment lost 8 bases and the J segment 3 bases; nucleotides outside the gene matches: 9.

Ten or more counts support this clonotype. This chain joins TRBV28 and TRBJ2-1, with D perhaps TRBD2 (5 bases). V was cut by 3 bases and J by 0 bases, with 12 bases left in between. Germline V lookup: CDR1 MDHEN, CDR2 SYDVKM. The CDR3 is 16 residues long. CDR3 coding DNA: TGTGCCAGCAGTTTCCCAGCGGCGAGCTCCTACAATGAGCAGTTCTTC. Residues: CASSFPAASSYNEQFF.

This chain connects TRBV19 to TRBJ1-1, with D perhaps matching TRBD1 (6 bases). Trimming took 0 bases from V and 0 from J, leaving 8 bases between them. CDR3 length: 15 residues. The germline V gene has CDR1 LNHDA and CDR2 SQIVND (reference sequence). The CDR3 DNA sequence: TGTGCCAGTAGTATAGAGGGGGGCTTGAACACTGAAGCTTTCTTT. Protein sequence: CASSIEGGLNTEAFF.

The table lists this clonotype with many counts. The J gene is TRBJ1-1, the V gene TRBV5-5; 8 nucleotides line up with TRBD1. The CDR3 has 14 residues. The germline CDR1 and CDR2 sequences are SGHKS and YYEKEE (reference sequence). The junction had 6 bases not matched to a gene; V was cut back by 4 bases and J by 4 bases. The CDR3 sequence: CASSLKGQGTEAFF. CDR3 in DNA: TGTGCCAGCAGCCTCAAAGGACAGGGCACTGAAGCTTTCTTT.

The genes are TRBV28 and TRBJ2-4; 7 nucleotides line up with TRBD2. After removal of 4 bases from V and 7 bases from J, the junction contained 16 bases not matched to a gene. The CDR3 has 17 amino acids. The germline CDR1 and CDR2 sequences are MDHEN and SYDVKM. Here the CDR3 DNA reads TGTGCCAGCAGTTCCTTCCGCGGGGGATTGGGTATTAACATTCAGTACTTC. Translating it yields CASSSFRGGLGINIQYF.

This clonotype was seen at least ten times. V usage is TRBV28 and J usage is TRBJ1-6; TRBD1 is a possible D gene (6 bases). The CDR3 sequence is 16 residues long. Germline CDR1 MDHEN, CDR2 SYDVKM. V was pared by 3 bases and J by 7 bases, with 16 bases between. The CDR3 DNA is TGTGCCAGCAGTTTTTGGGGGGGCGCGCGGAATTCACCCCTCCACTTT. This gives the protein CASSFWGGARNSPLHF.

This clonotype occurred a few times. The rearrangement joins TRBV20-1 to TRBJ1-1; D possibly corresponds to TRBD1 (6 bases). Germline V CDR1 and CDR2: DFQATT, SNEGSKA (reference sequence). Trimming shortened V by 0 bases and J by 1 base, and 12 bases separated the two germline ends. The CDR3 totals 15 residues. CDR3 bases: TGCAGTGCTAGAGAGAGGTACAGGGAGAACACTGAAGCTTTCTTT. Residues: CSARERYRENTEAFF.

V usage is TRBV18 and J usage is TRBJ2-4; D call uncertain. V dropped 5 bases and J dropped 10 bases, with 18 bases sitting between them. CDR1 and CDR2 (germline): KGHSH, LQKENI. The CDR3 is 14 residues long. The CDR3: CASSAVGSEWIQYF. Here the CDR3 DNA reads TGTGCCAGCTCAGCAGTGGGCAGCGAATGGATTCAGTACTTC.

This clonotype was detected ten times or more. The V and J genes are TRBV2 and TRBJ1-1; D is perhaps TRBD1 (5 bases). The CDR3 is 14 residues long. Per the germline V gene, CDR1 is SNHLY and CDR2 is FYNNEI. Trimming took 4 bases from V and 3 from J, leaving 12 bases between them. The CDR3 region is CASSVSLGDTEAFF. The CDR3 DNA sequence: TGTGCCAGCAGTGTTTCCCTAGGGGACACTGAAGCTTTCTTT.

This sequence joins TRBV13 and TRBJ1-2, with D unresolved. CDR1 is PRHDT and CDR2 is FYEKMQ in the germline V gene (reference sequence). The CDR3 covers 15 residues. The V gene lost 5 bases and the J gene lost 0 bases, with 13 bases spanning the gap. The CDR3 bases are TGTGCCAGCAGCGACCCCCCCGGATCTAACTATGGCTACACCTTC. Encoded protein: CASSDPPGSNYGYTF. Together with reference TRBV13 and TRBJ1-2, the CDR3 gives the full variable domain: AAGVIQSPRHLIKEKRETATLKCYPIPRHDTVYWYQQGPGQDPQFLISFYEKMQSDKGSIPDRFSAQQFSDYHSELNMSSLELGDSALYFCASSDPPGSNYGYTFGSGTRLTVV.

This clonotype was counted ten times or more. The V gene is TRBV20-1, the J gene TRBJ2-5; D is perhaps TRBD2 (5 bases). Germline-derived CDR1 and CDR2 are DFQATT and SNEGSKA (reference sequence). V lost 0 bases and J lost 4, with 9 bases in between. The CDR3 consists of 13 residues. In DNA form, the CDR3 reads TGCAGTGCTAGAGATACTAGATCAGAGACCCAGTACTTC. Residues: CSARDTRSETQYF.

Only a few counts were recorded for this clonotype. V usage is TRBV19 and J usage is TRBJ2-1; D gene unclear. Trimming took 4 bases from V and 15 from J, leaving 19 bases between them. The CDR3 is 13 residues long. The germline gives CDR1 LNHDA, CDR2 SQIVND (reference sequence). The CDR3 DNA sequence: TGTGCCAGTAGTAGGAAACTCCAGTCCAACGCGTTCTTC. Translating it yields CASSRKLQSNAFF.

Many counts were recorded for this clonotype. J is TRBJ1-5 and V is TRBV19; D remains unclear. The CDR3 loop spans 13 amino acids. The V end was cut by 2 bases, the J end by 4 bases, with 6 bases between. Germline-derived CDR1 and CDR2 are LNHDA and SQIVND (reference sequence). The CDR3 protein is CASSIQENQPQHF. The CDR3 DNA is TGTGCCAGTAGTATACAGGAGAATCAGCCCCAGCATTTT.

At least ten counts were recorded for this clonotype. The rearrangement joins TRBV28 to TRBJ2-7; 9 positions match TRBD1. The J segment lost 0 bases and the V segment lost 4 bases, leaving 7 bases of the junction unmatched. Germline assignment: CDR1 MDHEN and CDR2 SYDVKM. The CDR3 consists of 16 residues. The CDR3 DNA sequence: TGTGCCAGCAGTTCGCCCGGGACAGGGATCTCCTACGAGCAGTACTTC. It encodes CASSSPGTGISYEQYF.

The gene calls are TRBV3-1 and TRBJ2-7; a weak D match, TRBD1 (6 bases). The V gene's germline CDR1 is LGHDT and CDR2 YNNKEL (reference sequence). This CDR3 spans 15 amino acids. V lost 1 base, J lost 4 bases, and 14 bases lay in between. The CDR3 protein is CASSQVPGVLYEQYF. CDR3 bases: TGTGCCAGCAGCCAAGTGCCAGGGGTCTTGTACGAGCAGTACTTC.

This clonotype was recorded a few times. V is TRBV3-1 and J is TRBJ1-2; perhaps TRBD1 as D (5 bases). The germline V and J ends were trimmed by 1 base and 0 bases, with 15 bases remaining between them. Germline CDR1 is LGHDT and CDR2 is YNNKEL (reference sequence). The CDR3 has 17 amino acids. In DNA, the CDR3 is TGTGCCAGCAGCCAAGTGGGGGGTGTTTTGGCTAACTATGGCTACACCTTC. It encodes CASSQVGGVLANYGYTF.